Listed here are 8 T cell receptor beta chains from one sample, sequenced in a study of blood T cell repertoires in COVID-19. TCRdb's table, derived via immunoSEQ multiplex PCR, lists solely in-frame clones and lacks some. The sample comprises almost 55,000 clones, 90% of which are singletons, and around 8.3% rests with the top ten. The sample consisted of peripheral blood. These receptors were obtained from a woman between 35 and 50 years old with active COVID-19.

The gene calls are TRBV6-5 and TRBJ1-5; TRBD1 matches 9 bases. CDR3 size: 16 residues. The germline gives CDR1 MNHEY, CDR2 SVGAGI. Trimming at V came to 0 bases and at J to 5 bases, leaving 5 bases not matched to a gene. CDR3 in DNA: TGTGCCAGCAGTTACTCGTGGGACAGGGCCCATCAGCCCCAGCATTTT. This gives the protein CASSYSWDRAHQPQHF.

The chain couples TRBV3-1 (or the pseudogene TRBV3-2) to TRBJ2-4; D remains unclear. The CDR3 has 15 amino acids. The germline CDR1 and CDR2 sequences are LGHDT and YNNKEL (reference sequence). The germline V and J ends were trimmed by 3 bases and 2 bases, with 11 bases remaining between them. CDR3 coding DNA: TGTGCCAGCAGCCAGCTGTCCGGTACCAAAAACATTCAGTACTTC. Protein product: CASSQLSGTKNIQYF.

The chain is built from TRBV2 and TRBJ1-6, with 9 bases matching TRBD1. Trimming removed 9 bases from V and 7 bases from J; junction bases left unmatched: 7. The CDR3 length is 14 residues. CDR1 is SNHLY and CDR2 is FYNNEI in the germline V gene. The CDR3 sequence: CASKQGARNSPLHF. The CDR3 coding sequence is TGTGCCAGTAAACAGGGGGCGCGGAATTCACCCCTCCACTTT.

The CDR3 nucleotides are TGTGCCAGCAGCATCGAACAGGGGAGATATGGCTACACCTTC. This gives the protein CASSIEQGRYGYTF. The rearrangement uses TRBV7-9 and TRBJ1-2, with 7 bases fitting TRBD1. The CDR3 sequence is 14 residues long. CDR1 is SEHNR and CDR2 is FQNEAQ in the germline V gene (reference sequence). Germline trimming cut 5 bases from V and 5 bases from J; bases unmatched to any gene: 8.

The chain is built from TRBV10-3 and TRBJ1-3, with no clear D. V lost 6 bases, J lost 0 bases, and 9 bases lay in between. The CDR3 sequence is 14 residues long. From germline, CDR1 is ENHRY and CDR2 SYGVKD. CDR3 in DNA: TGTGCCATCAGAGGACGGGACTCTGGAAACACCATATATTTT. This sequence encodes CAIRGRDSGNTIYF.

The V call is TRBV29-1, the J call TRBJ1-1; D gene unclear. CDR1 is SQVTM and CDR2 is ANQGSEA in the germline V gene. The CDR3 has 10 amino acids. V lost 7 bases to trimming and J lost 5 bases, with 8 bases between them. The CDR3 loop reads CSARNTEAFF. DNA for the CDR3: TGCAGCGCCAGAAATACTGAAGCTTTCTTT.

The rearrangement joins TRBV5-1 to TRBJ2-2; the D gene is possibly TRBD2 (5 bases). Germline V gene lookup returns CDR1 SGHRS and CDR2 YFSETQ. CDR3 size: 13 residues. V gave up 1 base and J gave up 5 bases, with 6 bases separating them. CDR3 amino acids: CASSLRETGELFF. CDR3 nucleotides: TGCGCCAGCAGCTTGCGGGAAACCGGGGAGCTGTTTTTT. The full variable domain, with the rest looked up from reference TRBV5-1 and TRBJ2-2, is KAGVTQTPRYLIKTRGQQVTLSCSPISGHRSVSWYQQTPGQGLQFLFEYFSETQRNKGNFPGRFSGRQFSNSRSEMNVSTLELGDSALYLCASSLRETGELFFGEGSRLTVL.

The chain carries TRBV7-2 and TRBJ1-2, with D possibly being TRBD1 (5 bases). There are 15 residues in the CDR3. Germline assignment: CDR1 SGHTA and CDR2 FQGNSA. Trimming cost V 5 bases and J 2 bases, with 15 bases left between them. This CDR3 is CASSLTAGLNYGYTF. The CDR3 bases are TGTGCCAGCAGCCTTACAGCAGGGCTCAACTATGGCTACACCTTC. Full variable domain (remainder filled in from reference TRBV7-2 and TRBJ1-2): GAGVSQSPSNKVTEKGKDVELRCDPISGHTALYWYRQSLGQGLEFLIYFQGNSAPDKSGLPSDRFSAERTGGSVSTLTIQRTQQEDSAVYLCASSLTAGLNYGYTFGSGTRLTVV.